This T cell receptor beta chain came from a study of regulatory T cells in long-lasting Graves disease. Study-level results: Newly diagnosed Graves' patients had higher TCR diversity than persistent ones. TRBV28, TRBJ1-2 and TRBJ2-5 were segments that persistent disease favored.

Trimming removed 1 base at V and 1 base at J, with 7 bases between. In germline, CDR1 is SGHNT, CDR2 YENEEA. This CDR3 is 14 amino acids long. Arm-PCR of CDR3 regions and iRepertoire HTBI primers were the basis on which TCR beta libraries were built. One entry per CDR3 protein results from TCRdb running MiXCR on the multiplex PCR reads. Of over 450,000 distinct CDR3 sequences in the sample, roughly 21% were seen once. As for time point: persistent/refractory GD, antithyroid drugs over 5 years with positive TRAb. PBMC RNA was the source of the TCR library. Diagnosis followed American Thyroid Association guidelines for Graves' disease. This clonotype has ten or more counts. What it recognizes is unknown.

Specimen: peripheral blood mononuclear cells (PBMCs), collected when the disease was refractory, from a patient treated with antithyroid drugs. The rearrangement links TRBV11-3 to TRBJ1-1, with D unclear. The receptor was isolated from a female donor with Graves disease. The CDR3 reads CASSLVAANTEAFF. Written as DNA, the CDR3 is TGTGCCAGCAGCTTAGTGGCGGCGAACACTGAAGCTTTCTTT.